These T cell receptor beta chains were read from a single sample in a study of blood T cell repertoires in COVID-19. Measured with immunoSEQ multiplex PCR; TCRdb has only the in-frame clones, and not every one. Here the sample spans about 110,000 clones, more than 70% being singletons. Material for sequencing was peripheral blood. The receptors originated from a man in his 70s with acute or convalescent COVID-19. The CDR3 runs from the conserved cysteine through the conserved F or W. D genes are given only for firm matches. Rows give clone size only sometimes, using once, few, many, or a class for an expanded clone.

v_call,d_call,j_call,clone_size,cdr3_nt,cdr3_aa
TRBV6-5,TRBD1,TRBJ2-5,.,TGTGCCAGCAGTACGGGACAGGGAGAGACCCAGTACTTC,CASSTGQGETQYF
TRBV9,TRBD2,TRBJ2-1,.,TGTGCCAGCAGCCCGACTAGCGGGGTTGTGGATGAGCAGTTCTTC,CASSPTSGVVDEQFF
TRBV12-5,TRBD1,TRBJ1-5,.,TGTGCTAGTGGTCCCGGGACAGGGGGTGGTCAGCCCCAGCATTTT,CASGPGTGGGQPQHF
TRBV7-2,TRBD2,TRBJ2-4,.,TGTGCCAGCAGCTTAAACCCGGGGGGGGCCAAAAACATTCAGTACTTC,CASSLNPGGAKNIQYF
TRBV4-1,.,TRBJ2-2,.,TGCGCCAGCAGCCTTGACAGGTCTGCGAACACCGGGGAGCTGTTTTTT,CASSLDRSANTGELFF
TRBV9,TRBD2,TRBJ2-3,.,TGTGCCAGCAGCGCCACTAGCGGGGGGCGGGGAGATACGCAGTATTTT,CASSATSGGRGDTQYF
TRBV2,.,TRBJ1-5,.,TGTGCCAGCAGTGAGGCGACTCAAGATCAGCCCCAGCATTTT,CASSEATQDQPQHF
TRBV6-6,TRBD1,TRBJ1-2,.,TGTGCCAGCAATAGACAGGGAAGAAGCTATGGCTACACCTTC,CASNRQGRSYGYTF
TRBV7-2,TRBD2,TRBJ2-7,.,TGTGCCAGCAGCTTATGGGGGCTAGCGGGGAACGAGCAGTACTTC,CASSLWGLAGNEQYF
TRBV11-2,TRBD2,TRBJ2-1,.,TGTGCCAGCAGCTTAGACCGGACTAGTACCTACAATGAGCAGTTCTTC,CASSLDRTSTYNEQFF
TRBV19,TRBD1,TRBJ1-5,.,TGTGCCAGTAGCCGACAGGGAGGAGGCAATCAGCCCCAGCATTTT,CASSRQGGGNQPQHF
TRBV19,.,TRBJ1-1,.,TGTGCCAGTAGTTTGGACACCTACACTGAAGCTTTCTTT,CASSLDTYTEAFF
TRBV5-1,.,TRBJ2-1,once,TGCGCCAGCAGCTTGGATGCGGGGGCCAATGAGCAGTTCTTC,CASSLDAGANEQFF
TRBV6-2/TRBV6-3,TRBD1,TRBJ2-4,.,TGTGCCAGCAGTCATTCAGACAGGGCAGCCAAAAACATTCAGTACTTC,CASSHSDRAAKNIQYF
TRBV5-1,TRBD1,TRBJ2-1,once,TGCGCCAGCAGCTTGCTCGGACAGGGGGGATACAATGAGCAGTTCTTC,CASSLLGQGGYNEQFF
TRBV9,TRBD1,TRBJ2-3,.,TGTGCCAGCAGCCTCTCCGGGACAGGGACCACAGATACGCAGTATTTT,CASSLSGTGTTDTQYF
TRBV2,.,TRBJ1-2,.,TGTGCCAGCAGTGAACGGGGCAGGGGAAGTGACTACACCTTC,CASSERGRGSDYTF
TRBV11-2,.,TRBJ2-3,.,TGTGCCAGCAGACCAACCCTGACAGCCACAGATACGCAGTATTTT,CASRPTLTATDTQYF
TRBV27,.,TRBJ2-7,once,TGTGCCAGCAGTTTATCCGGGGGCTACGAGCAGTACTTC,CASSLSGGYEQYF
TRBV6-2/TRBV6-3,TRBD1,TRBJ2-1,.,TGTGCCAGCAGTTCATTAAGGGGACAGGGCCCTAATGAGCAGTTCTTC,CASSSLRGQGPNEQFF
TRBV6-2/TRBV6-3,.,TRBJ1-6,.,TGTGCCAGCAGTTACCTACAGGGCGCACCCCTCCACTTT,CASSYLQGAPLHF
TRBV6-1,.,TRBJ1-2,.,TGTGCCAGCAGTGGCCTCGTGGGGGGGGGCCGTGATAATGGCTACACCTTC,CASSGLVGGGRDNGYTF
TRBV11-3,TRBD2,TRBJ2-1,.,TGTGCCAGCAGCTTTAGCGGGGGGGCCTTTAATGAGCAGTTCTTC,CASSFSGGAFNEQFF
TRBV5-1,TRBD2,TRBJ2-7,few,TGCGCCAGCAGAACGGGGGGAAATGCCTACGAGCAGTACTTC,CASRTGGNAYEQYF
TRBV20-1,.,TRBJ2-3,.,TGCAGTGCTAGTCACTTCACAGATACGCAGTATTTT,CSASHFTDTQYF
TRBV5-1,TRBD1,TRBJ2-7,.,TGCGCCAGCAGCTCAGGACAGGGGGAGGGTTCCCGTTACGAGCAGTACTTC,CASSSGQGEGSRYEQYF
TRBV7-6,TRBD2,TRBJ2-7,.,TGTGCCAGCAGCTTAGGAGGAGCGGGGGGGCTGGACGAGCAGTACTTC,CASSLGGAGGLDEQYF
TRBV6-6,TRBD2,TRBJ2-7,.,TGTGCCAGCACCCGGGGGGGAGGGATTTCTTACGAGCAGTACTTC,CASTRGGGISYEQYF
TRBV4-1,.,TRBJ2-5,.,TGCGCCAGCAGCCAAGAGGGAGGAAGTCAGGAGACCCAGTACTTC,CASSQEGGSQETQYF
TRBV5-1,TRBD1,TRBJ2-3,.,TGCGCCAGCAGCTTGGGTGACAGGGGGCCTGATACGCAGTATTTT,CASSLGDRGPDTQYF
TRBV11-2,TRBD2,TRBJ2-3,.,TGTGCCAGCAGCGTCCTGACTAGCGGGGAAGATACGCAGTATTTT,CASSVLTSGEDTQYF
TRBV6-1,TRBD2,TRBJ2-2,.,TGTGCCAGCAGTGTTAGCGGGGGGATAGGCACCGGGGAGCTGTTTTTT,CASSVSGGIGTGELFF
TRBV6-1,.,TRBJ1-4,.,TGTGCCAGCAGTGATCGGGGGAAGAAGAATGAAAAACTGTTTTTT,CASSDRGKKNEKLFF
TRBV5-1,.,TRBJ1-2,.,TGCGCCAGCAGCTTGGCAGGGGCTCCGACCTATGGCTACACCTTC,CASSLAGAPTYGYTF
TRBV4-1,.,TRBJ2-3,few,TGCGCCAGCAGCCAAGTGGAGGATCTGACAGATACGCAGTATTTT,CASSQVEDLTDTQYF
TRBV15,TRBD2,TRBJ2-7,.,TGTGCCACCAGCAGACGAGCCGGGACTAGCGTCCACGAGCAGTACTTC,CATSRRAGTSVHEQYF
TRBV7-2,.,TRBJ1-1,once,TGTGCCAGCAGCTTTCGACTAGAGGGCACTGAAGCTTTCTTT,CASSFRLEGTEAFF
TRBV20-1,TRBD2,TRBJ2-4,.,TGCAGTGCTAGTCCCAGCGGGGGGCCCGGCATTCAGTACTTC,CSASPSGGPGIQYF
TRBV6-2/TRBV6-3,.,TRBJ2-3,.,TGTGCCAGCAGTTACCCGCAGGGGACCTTCACAGATACGCAGTATTTT,CASSYPQGTFTDTQYF
TRBV7-9,.,TRBJ1-2,.,TGTGCCAGCAGCTTAGAGGACAGCTCTCAGGGCTACACCTTC,CASSLEDSSQGYTF
TRBV11-3,.,TRBJ2-7,.,TGTGCCAGCAGCTTAGATCGGGATTCCCACGAGCAGTACTTC,CASSLDRDSHEQYF
TRBV4-2,.,TRBJ2-1,.,TGTGCCAGCAGCCAAGATCGACTGAGCTCCTACAATGAGCAGTTCTTC,CASSQDRLSSYNEQFF
TRBV5-1,.,TRBJ2-2,.,TGCGCCAGCAGCTTGGTCGGGGGAACGAACACCGGGGAGCTGTTTTTT,CASSLVGGTNTGELFF
TRBV7-8,.,TRBJ1-2,.,TGTGCCAGCAGCTTGGACTCCGGGTCTAACTATGGCTACACCTTC,CASSLDSGSNYGYTF
TRBV27,TRBD1,TRBJ1-5,.,TGTGCCAGCAGTTTAGGGGCAGGGGGCGCGTCTGCGGCCCAGCATTTT,CASSLGAGGASAAQHF
TRBV6-5,.,TRBJ1-3,.,TGTGCCACCCCCAGTGATGGAAACACCATATATTTT,CATPSDGNTIYF
TRBV3-1/TRBV3-2,.,TRBJ2-5,few,TGTGCCAGCAGCCAAGTAACTAGCCAACAAGAGACCCAGTACTTC,CASSQVTSQQETQYF
TRBV4-2,TRBD1,TRBJ2-1,.,TGTGCCAGCAGCAATCGACAGGGGCGAAACAATGAGCAGTTCTTC,CASSNRQGRNNEQFF
TRBV9,.,TRBJ2-7,.,TGTGCCAGCAGCGCCACAGGGAGTCGCTCCTACGAGCAGTACTTC,CASSATGSRSYEQYF
TRBV19,TRBD1,TRBJ1-3,.,TGTGCCAGTAGCCGGACAGGGGCTGGAAACACCATATATTTT,CASSRTGAGNTIYF
TRBV5-5,.,TRBJ1-4,.,TGTGCCAGCAGCTTGGCGCGGACAGAAAAACTGTTTTTT,CASSLARTEKLFF
TRBV12-3/TRBV12-4,TRBD1,TRBJ1-5,.,TGTGCCAGCAGCCCAGGGGGCCATCAGCCCCAGCATTTT,CASSPGGHQPQHF
TRBV28,.,TRBJ1-4,.,TGTGCCAGCCAGGGGCAGGATGGTGAAAAACTGTTTTTT,CASQGQDGEKLFF
TRBV6-6,TRBD1,TRBJ1-6,.,TGTGCCAGCACCTACCTCCGGGACAGGCTTAATTCACCCCTCCACTTT,CASTYLRDRLNSPLHF